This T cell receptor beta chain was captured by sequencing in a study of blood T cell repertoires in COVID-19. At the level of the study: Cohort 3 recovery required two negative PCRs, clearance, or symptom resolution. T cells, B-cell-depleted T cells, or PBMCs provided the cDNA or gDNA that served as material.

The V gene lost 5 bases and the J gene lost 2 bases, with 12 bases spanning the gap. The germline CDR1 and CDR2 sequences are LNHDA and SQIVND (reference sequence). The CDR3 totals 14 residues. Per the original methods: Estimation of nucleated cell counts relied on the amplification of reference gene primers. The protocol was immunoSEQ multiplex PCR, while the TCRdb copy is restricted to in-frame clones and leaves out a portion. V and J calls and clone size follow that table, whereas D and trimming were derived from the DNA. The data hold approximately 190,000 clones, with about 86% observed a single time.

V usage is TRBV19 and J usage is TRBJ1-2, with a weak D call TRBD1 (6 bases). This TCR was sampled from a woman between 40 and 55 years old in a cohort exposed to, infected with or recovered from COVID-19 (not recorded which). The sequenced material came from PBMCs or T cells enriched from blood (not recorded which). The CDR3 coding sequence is TGTGCCAGTAGTGGGGACACCGCGAACTATGGCTACACCTTC. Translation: CASSGDTANYGYTF. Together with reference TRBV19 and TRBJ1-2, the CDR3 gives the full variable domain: DGGITQSPKYLFRKEGQNVTLSCEQNLNHDAMYWYRQDPGQGLRLIYYSQIVNDFQKGDIAEGYSVSREKKESFPLTVTSAQKNPTAFYLCASSGDTANYGYTFGSGTRLTVV.